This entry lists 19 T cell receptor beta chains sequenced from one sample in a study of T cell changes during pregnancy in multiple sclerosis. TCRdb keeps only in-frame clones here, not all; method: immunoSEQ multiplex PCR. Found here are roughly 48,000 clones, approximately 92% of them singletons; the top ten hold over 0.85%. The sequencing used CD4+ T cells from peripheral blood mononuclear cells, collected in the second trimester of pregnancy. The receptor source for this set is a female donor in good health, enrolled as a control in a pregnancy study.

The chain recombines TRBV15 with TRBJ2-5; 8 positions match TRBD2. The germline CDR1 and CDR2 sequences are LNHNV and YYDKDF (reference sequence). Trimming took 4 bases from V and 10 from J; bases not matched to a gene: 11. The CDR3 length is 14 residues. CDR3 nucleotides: TGTGCCACCAGCAAGCCGGGAGGGGGGGTAGACCAGTACTTC. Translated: CATSKPGGGVDQYF.

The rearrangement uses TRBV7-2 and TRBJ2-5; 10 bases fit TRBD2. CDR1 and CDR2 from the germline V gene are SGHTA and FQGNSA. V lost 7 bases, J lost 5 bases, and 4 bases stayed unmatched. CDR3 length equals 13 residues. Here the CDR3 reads CASTPTSGETQYF. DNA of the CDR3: TGTGCCAGCACCCCGACTAGCGGGGAGACCCAGTACTTC.

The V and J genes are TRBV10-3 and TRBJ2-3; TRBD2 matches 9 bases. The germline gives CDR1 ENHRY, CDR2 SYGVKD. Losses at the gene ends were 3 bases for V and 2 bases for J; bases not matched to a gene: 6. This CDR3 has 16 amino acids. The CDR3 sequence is CAISDLKRGDTDTQYF. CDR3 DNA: TGTGCCATCAGTGACTTAAAGCGGGGGGACACAGATACGCAGTATTTT.

DNA for the CDR3: TGTGCCAGCAGTCGACAAGTCCCCCAAGAGACCCAGTACTTC. This sequence encodes CASSRQVPQETQYF. The rearrangement joins TRBV28 to TRBJ2-5; D gene uncertain. The V end lost 5 bases, the J end lost 1 base, and 11 bases lay between the germline ends. Germline loops: CDR1 MDHEN, CDR2 SYDVKM. The CDR3 spans 14 residues.

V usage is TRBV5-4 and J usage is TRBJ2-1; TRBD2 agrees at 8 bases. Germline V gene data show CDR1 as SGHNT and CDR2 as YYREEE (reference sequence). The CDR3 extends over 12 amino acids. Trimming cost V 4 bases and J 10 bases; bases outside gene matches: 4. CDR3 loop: CASSHPGGEQFF. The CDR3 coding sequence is TGTGCCAGCAGCCATCCGGGGGGGGAGCAGTTCTTC.

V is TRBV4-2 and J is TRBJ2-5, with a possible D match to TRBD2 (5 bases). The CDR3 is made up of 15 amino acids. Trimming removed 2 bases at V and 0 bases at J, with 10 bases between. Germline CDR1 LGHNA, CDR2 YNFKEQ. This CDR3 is CASSQRARDQETQYF. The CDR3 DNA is TGTGCCAGCAGCCAAAGGGCGCGGGACCAAGAGACCCAGTACTTC.

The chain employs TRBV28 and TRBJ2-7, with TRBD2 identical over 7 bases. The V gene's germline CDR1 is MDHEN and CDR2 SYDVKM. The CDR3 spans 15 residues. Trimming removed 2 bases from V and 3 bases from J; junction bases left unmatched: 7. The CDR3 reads CASSLGVAGNYEQYF. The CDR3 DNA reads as TGTGCCAGCAGTTTAGGGGTAGCGGGTAACTACGAGCAGTACTTC.

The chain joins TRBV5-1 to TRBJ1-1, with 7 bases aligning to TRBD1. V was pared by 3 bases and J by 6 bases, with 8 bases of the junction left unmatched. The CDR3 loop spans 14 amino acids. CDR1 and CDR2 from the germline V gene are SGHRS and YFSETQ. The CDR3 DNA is TGCGCCAGCAGCTCCGGGACAGCTGGCGCTGAAGCTTTCTTT. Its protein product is CASSSGTAGAEAFF.

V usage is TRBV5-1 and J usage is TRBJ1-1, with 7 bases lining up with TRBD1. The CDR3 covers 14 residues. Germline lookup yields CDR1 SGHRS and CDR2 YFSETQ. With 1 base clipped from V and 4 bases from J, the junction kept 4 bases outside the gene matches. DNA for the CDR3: TGCGCCAGCAGCTTGTCGGCAGGGGGCACTGAAGCTTTCTTT. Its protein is CASSLSAGGTEAFF.

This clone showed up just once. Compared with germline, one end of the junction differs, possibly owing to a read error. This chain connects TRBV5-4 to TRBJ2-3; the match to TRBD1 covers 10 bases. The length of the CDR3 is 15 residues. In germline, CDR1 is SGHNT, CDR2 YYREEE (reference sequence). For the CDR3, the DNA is TGTGCCAGCAGCAAGGGACAGGGGAGCGCAGATATGCAGTATTTT. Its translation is CASSKGQGSADMQYF.

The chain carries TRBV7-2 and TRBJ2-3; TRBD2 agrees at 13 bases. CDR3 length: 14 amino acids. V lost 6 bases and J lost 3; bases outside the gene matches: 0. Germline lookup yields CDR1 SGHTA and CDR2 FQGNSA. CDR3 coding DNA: TGTGCCAGCAGGACTAGCGGGGGGACAGATACGCAGTATTTT. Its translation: CASRTSGGTDTQYF.

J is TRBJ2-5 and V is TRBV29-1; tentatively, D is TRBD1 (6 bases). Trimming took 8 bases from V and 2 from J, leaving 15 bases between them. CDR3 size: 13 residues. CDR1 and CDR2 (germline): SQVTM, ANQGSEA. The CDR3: CSIRTVTQETQYF. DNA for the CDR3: TGCAGCATTCGGACAGTGACACAAGAGACCCAGTACTTC.

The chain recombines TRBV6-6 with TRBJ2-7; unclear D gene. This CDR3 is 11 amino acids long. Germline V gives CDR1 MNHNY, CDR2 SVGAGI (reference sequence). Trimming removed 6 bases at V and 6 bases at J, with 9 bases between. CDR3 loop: CASSDTFEQYF. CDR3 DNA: TGTGCCAGCAGCGACACCTTCGAGCAGTACTTC.

CDR3 DNA sequence: TGTGCCAGCAGCGATCAGGGTTCCTACGAGCAGTACTTC. Its translation is CASSDQGSYEQYF. The chain joins TRBV7-9 to TRBJ2-7; D possibly corresponds to TRBD1 (5 bases). CDR3 length equals 13 residues. V was shortened by 5 bases and J by 1 base, with 9 bases between the two germline ends. CDR1 and CDR2 (germline): SEHNR, FQNEAQ (reference sequence).

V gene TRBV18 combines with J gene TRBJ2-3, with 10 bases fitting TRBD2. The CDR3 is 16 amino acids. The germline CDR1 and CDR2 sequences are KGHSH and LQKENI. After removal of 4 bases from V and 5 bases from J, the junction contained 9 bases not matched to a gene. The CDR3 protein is CASSLFERGGGDTQYF. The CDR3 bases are TGTGCCAGCTCACTTTTCGAGCGGGGGGGCGGAGATACGCAGTATTTT.

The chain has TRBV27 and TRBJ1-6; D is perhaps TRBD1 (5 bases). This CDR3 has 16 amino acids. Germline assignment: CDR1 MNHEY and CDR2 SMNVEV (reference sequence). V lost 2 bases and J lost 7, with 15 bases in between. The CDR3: CASSLLAGSANSPLHF. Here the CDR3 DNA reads TGTGCCAGCAGTTTACTCGCAGGGTCGGCGAATTCACCCCTCCACTTT.

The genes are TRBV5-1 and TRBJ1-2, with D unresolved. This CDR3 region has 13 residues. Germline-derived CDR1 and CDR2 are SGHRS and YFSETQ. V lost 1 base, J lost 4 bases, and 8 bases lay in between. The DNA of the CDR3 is TGCGCCAGCAGCTTGACGGAGTCCTATGGCTACACCTTC. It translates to CASSLTESYGYTF.

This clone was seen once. The CDR3 spells CASSFASAAYEQYF. CDR3 sequence (DNA): TGTGCCAGCAGTTTCGCTAGCGCAGCCTACGAGCAGTACTTC. J is TRBJ2-7 and V is TRBV28; D is perhaps TRBD2 (6 bases). Trimming took 3 bases from V and 2 from J, leaving 11 bases between them. CDR3 length equals 14 residues. From germline, CDR1 is MDHEN and CDR2 SYDVKM.

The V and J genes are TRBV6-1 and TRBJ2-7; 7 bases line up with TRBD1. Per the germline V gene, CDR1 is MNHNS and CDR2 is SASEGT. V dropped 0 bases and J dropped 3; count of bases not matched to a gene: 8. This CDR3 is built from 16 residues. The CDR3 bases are TGTGCCAGCAGTGAAGCCATTACAGGGGTCGGCTACGAGCAGTACTTC. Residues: CASSEAITGVGYEQYF.